This T cell receptor beta chain stems from a study of long-term antiretroviral therapy in people with HIV. This CDR3 is built from 15 residues. Germline-derived CDR1 and CDR2 are SEHNR and FQNEAQ (reference sequence). Deletions cut 0 bases from V and 4 bases from J, with 11 bases between. At the survey level, the v3.0 immunoSEQ assay was run. TCRdb's copy holds only in-frame clones and misses some; the assay was immunoSEQ multiplex PCR. The table has about 35,000 clones, 70% to 90% seen once. The source was unsorted PBMCs, collected 2.2 years after starting antiretroviral therapy. V usage is TRBV7-9 and J usage is TRBJ2-3; D uncertain. The sequence came from a man between 18 and 29 years old with HIV. CDR3 bases: TGTGCCAGCAGCTTAGCGGGGTGGTCCCCAGATACGCAGTATTTT. Amino acids: CASSLAGWSPDTQYF.